The clone carrying this T cell receptor beta chain was seen a handful of times. Its antigen is unknown. The whole isolated RNA underwent reverse transcription, so sequencing captured expressed TCRB transcripts. The method was immunoSEQ multiplex PCR; TCRdb's version includes in-frame clones alone and lacks a portion of them. The sample gives about 27,000 clones, roughly three fifths of which show up once; approximately 1.4% is in the top ten. The data derive from a study of beta chain features in type 1 diabetes. About the research overall: Examination covered around 98 million sorted cells spanning all samples.

Study-level results: Across all four CD4+ subsets, people with type 1 diabetes showed modestly shorter TCRB CDR3s. At VDJ recombination sites, type 1 diabetes patients had fewer insertions and more deleted nucleotides.

This CDR3 has 13 residues. The germline gives CDR1 SEHNR, CDR2 FQNEAQ (reference sequence). The V end was cut by 4 bases, the J end by 2 bases, with 8 bases between. This chain connects TRBV7-9 to TRBJ1-2; D possibly corresponds to TRBD1 (5 bases). The receptor's source is a woman under 30 with type 1 diabetes. Sequences were obtained from Tregs from blood. Here the CDR3 DNA reads TGTGCCAGCAGCTCGGACACGAACTATGGCTACACCTTC. Encoded protein: CASSSDTNYGYTF.